The T cell receptor beta chain under discussion was sequenced for a study of a mutant IDH1 vaccine in newly diagnosed glioma. Study details: Vaccination followed radiotherapy alone by 4-6 weeks, or accompanied temozolomide cycles.

Sequencing was performed with immunoSEQ multiplex PCR; in TCRdb, only in-frame clones are kept and a portion is missing. The table shows 50,000 to 65,000 clones, with 87% occurring only once. In the case of this clone: Its specificity is not known.

This sample's time point: week 23, last vaccination. Vaccination used 300 ug of mutant IDH1 20-mer peptide per dose, with topical imiquimod. Per the germline V gene, CDR1 is MNHEY and CDR2 is SVGAGI. V shed 0 bases and J shed 7 bases, with 12 bases lying between them. The CDR3 runs to 14 residues. V gene TRBV6-5 combines with J gene TRBJ2-5; D may be TRBD2 (5 bases). The sequences come from PBMCs, collected from a glioma patient whose treatment included an IDH1 peptide vaccine. This TCR came from a man aged 35 to 55 with glioma. CDR3 amino acids: CASSYSLAGGTQYF. The CDR3 region has the DNA TGTGCCAGCAGTTACTCCCTAGCCGGTGGGACCCAGTACTTC.